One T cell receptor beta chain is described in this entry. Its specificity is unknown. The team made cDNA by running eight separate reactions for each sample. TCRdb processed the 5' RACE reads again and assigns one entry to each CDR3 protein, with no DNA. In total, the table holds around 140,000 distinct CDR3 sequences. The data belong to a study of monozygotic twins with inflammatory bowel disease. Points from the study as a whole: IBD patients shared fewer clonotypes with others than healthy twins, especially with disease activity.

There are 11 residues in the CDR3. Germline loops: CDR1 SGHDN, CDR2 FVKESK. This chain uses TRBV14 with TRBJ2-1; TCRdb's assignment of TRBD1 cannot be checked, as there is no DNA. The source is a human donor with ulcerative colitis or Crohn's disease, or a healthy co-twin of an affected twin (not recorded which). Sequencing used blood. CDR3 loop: CASSATGIEFF.